This is a list of T cell receptor beta chains from one sample in a study of molecular identifiers for immune sequencing clone quantification. TCRdb reprocessed the PCR reads via MiXCR and lists one record per CDR3 protein. The table lists about 510,000 distinct CDR3 sequences, roughly 25% of them singletons, with approximately 0.76% in the top ten. The specimen was naive CD8+ T cells from blood, with Jurkat cell RNA spiked in. These receptors were collected from a human donor in good health. Some libraries in this study had Jurkat cell RNA spiked in. Each CDR3 is given with its conserved first and last residue. D genes are given only for firm matches. Size is stated for part of the rows, as once, few or many counts, or as a class when the clone is expanded.

>TRBJ2-7|-|-|TRBV20-1
CSARGYRSGTYEQYF
TGCAGTGCTAGAGGATATAGGTCGGGAACCTACGAGCAGTACTTC
>TRBJ1-2|few|-|TRBV5-6
CASSFGQGGFDGYTF
TGTGCCAGCAGCTTCGGTCAGGGAGGGTTCGATGGCTACACCTTC
>TRBJ1-5|-|-|TRBV6-2/TRBV6-3
CASSKPTSNQPQHF
TGTGCCAGCAGTAAACCGACTAGCAATCAGCCCCAGCATTTT
>TRBJ2-7|-|TRBD1|TRBV4-1
CASSQTGTGRYEQYF
TGCGCCAGCAGCCAAACCGGGACAGGGCGCTACGAGCAGTACTTC
>TRBJ2-3|few|TRBD2|TRBV11-1
CASSERLAVVDTQYF
TGTGCCAGCAGCGAAAGACTAGCGGTGGTGGATACGCAGTATTTT
>TRBJ1-4|few|-|TRBV7-9
CASSLPGGSNEKLFF
TGTGCCAGCAGCTTACCCGGGGGATCTAATGAAAAACTGTTTTTT
>TRBJ2-5|-|-|TRBV5-4
CASSLEHQETQYF
TGTGCCAGCAGCTTGGAGCACCAAGAGACCCAGTACTTC
>TRBJ2-3|-|TRBD1|TRBV9
CASSAGTGGLTDTQYF
TGTGCCAGCAGCGCCGGGACAGGGGGTTTGACAGATACGCAGTATTTT
>TRBJ2-1|-|-|TRBV29-1
CSVRGAGGSIPEQFF
TGCAGCGTTAGGGGAGCTGGTGGGAGTATTCCTGAGCAGTTCTTC
>TRBJ1-1|few|-|TRBV30
CAWSTTWSLEAFF
TGTGCCTGGAGTACTACGTGGAGCCTCGAAGCTTTCTTT
>TRBJ1-4|few|-|TRBV19
CASRGPPTNEKLFF
TGTGCCAGTAGGGGGCCACCAACTAATGAAAAACTGTTTTTT
>TRBJ2-5|-|TRBD1|TRBV18
CASSRPGTGKEETQYF
TGTGCCAGCTCCCGTCCCGGGACAGGGAAGGAGGAGACCCAGTACTTC